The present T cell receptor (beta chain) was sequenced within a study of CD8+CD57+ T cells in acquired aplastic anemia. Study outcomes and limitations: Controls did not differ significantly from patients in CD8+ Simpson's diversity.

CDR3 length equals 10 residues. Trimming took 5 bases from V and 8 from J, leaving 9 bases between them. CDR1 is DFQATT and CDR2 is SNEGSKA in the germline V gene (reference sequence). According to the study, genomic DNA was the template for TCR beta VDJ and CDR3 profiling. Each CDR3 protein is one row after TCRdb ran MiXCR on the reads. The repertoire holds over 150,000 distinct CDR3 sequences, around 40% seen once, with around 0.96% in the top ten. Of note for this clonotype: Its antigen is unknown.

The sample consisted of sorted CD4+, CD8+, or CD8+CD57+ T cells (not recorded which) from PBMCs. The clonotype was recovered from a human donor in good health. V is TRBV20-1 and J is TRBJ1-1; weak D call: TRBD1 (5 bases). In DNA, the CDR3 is TGCAGTGCTCTCCGGGACGAAGCTTTCTTT. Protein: CSALRDEAFF.